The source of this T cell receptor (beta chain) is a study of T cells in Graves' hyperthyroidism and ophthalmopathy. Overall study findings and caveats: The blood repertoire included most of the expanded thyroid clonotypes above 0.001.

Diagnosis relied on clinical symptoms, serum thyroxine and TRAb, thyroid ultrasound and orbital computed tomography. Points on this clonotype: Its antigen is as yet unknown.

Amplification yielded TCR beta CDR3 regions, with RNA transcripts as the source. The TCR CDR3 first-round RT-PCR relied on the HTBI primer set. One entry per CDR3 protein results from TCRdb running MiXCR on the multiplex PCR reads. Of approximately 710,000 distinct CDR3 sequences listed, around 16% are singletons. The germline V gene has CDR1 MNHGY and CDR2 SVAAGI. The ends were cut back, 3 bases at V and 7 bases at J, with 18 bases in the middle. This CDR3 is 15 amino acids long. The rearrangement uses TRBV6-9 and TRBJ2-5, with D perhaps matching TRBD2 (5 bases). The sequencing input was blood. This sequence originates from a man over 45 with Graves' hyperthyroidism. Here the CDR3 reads CASSYSDNESGTQYF. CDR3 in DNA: TGTGCCAGCAGTTACTCCGATAACGAAAGCGGGACCCAGTACTTC.